Below, 12 T cell receptor beta chains from the same sample are listed, as sequenced in a study of neoadjuvant anti-PD-1 for oral cavity cancer. The protocol was immunoSEQ multiplex PCR, while the TCRdb copy is restricted to in-frame clones and leaves out a portion. The profile shows roughly 15,000 clones, roughly 62% of them singletons. Sequencing used PBMCs, obtained before nivolumab (anti-PD-1) treatment. These receptors were taken from a person between 40 and 79 years old with oral cavity squamous cell carcinoma.

The chain combines TRBV2 with TRBJ2-2, with TRBD2 matching over 12 bases. J was trimmed by 7 bases and V by 6 bases; bases with no gene match: 9. Germline V lookup: CDR1 SNHLY, CDR2 FYNNEI. The CDR3 has 16 amino acids. The CDR3 reads CASRPLAGGPVGELFF. CDR3 DNA sequence: TGTGCCAGCAGGCCTCTAGCGGGAGGGCCCGTCGGGGAGCTGTTTTTT.

V gene TRBV11-2 combines with J gene TRBJ1-3; 7 positions match TRBD1. Germline CDR1 SGHAT, CDR2 FQNNGV. V dropped 5 bases and J dropped 8; count of bases not matched to a gene: 9. The CDR3 is 14 residues long. DNA for the CDR3: TGTGCCAGCAGCGCCCGACAGGGCTTGGACACCATATATTTT. Its translation: CASSARQGLDTIYF.

The CDR3 here is CASSEGQGRDGYTF. The CDR3 DNA follows: TGCGCCAGCAGTGAGGGCCAGGGAAGGGATGGCTACACCTTC. The chain joins TRBV10-1 to TRBJ1-2, with D possibly being TRBD1 (5 bases). The germline V gene encodes CDR1 WNHNN and CDR2 SYGVQD (reference sequence). V was trimmed by 2 bases and J by 6 bases, leaving 13 bases between them. The CDR3 covers 14 residues.

The chain employs TRBV9 and TRBJ2-1; possible D gene TRBD2, 6 bases. In germline, CDR1 is SGDLS, CDR2 YYNGEE. The CDR3 extends over 15 amino acids. The V end was cut by 0 bases, the J end by 1 base, with 8 bases between. Here the CDR3 DNA reads TGTGCCAGCAGCGTAGCGGGACTGTCCTACAATGAGCAGTTCTTC. Translated: CASSVAGLSYNEQFF.

The gene calls are TRBV6-5 and TRBJ1-1, with D unclear. This CDR3 region has 14 residues. V was shortened by 2 bases and J by 1 base, with 8 bases between the two germline ends. Germline CDR1 reads MNHEY; CDR2 reads SVGAGI. CDR3 protein: CASSYENRNTEAFF. CDR3 bases: TGTGCCAGCAGTTACGAGAACAGGAACACTGAAGCTTTCTTT.

The J gene is TRBJ1-1, the V gene TRBV5-1, with D uncertain. Looked up from germline, CDR1 is SGHRS and CDR2 is YFSETQ. The CDR3 has 12 amino acids. The ends were cut back, 2 bases at V and 3 bases at J, with 5 bases in the middle. The CDR3 is CASSFGDTEAFF. Here the CDR3 DNA reads TGCGCCAGCAGCTTTGGGGACACTGAAGCTTTCTTT.

This clone has just a few counts. The chain recombines TRBV9 with TRBJ1-5; D ambiguous. V was pared by 1 base and J by 1 base, with 9 bases between. The CDR3 spans 15 residues. Germline CDR1 and CDR2: SGDLS and YYNGEE. The CDR3, as DNA: TGTGCCAGCAGCGTAACCGGAGTAAGCAATCAGCCCCAGCATTTT. It translates to CASSVTGVSNQPQHF.

The CDR3: CASSRGLAGVLNEQFF. In nucleotides, the CDR3 is TGTGCCAGCAGTAGGGGACTAGCGGGAGTACTCAATGAGCAGTTCTTC. The rearrangement links TRBV25-1 to TRBJ2-1, with 14 bases aligning to TRBD2. The CDR3 is 16 residues long. V shed 5 bases, J shed 6 bases, and the junction held 6 bases outside the gene matches. CDR1 and CDR2 (germline): MGHDK, SYGVNS.

The chain combines TRBV29-1 with TRBJ1-1; TRBD1 agrees at 9 bases. The V and J ends lost 7 bases and 4 bases, in that order; junction bases with no gene match: 13. The germline CDR1 and CDR2 sequences are SQVTM and ANQGSEA. The CDR3 runs 15 residues. DNA of the CDR3: TGCAGCGCCGTAGGTGGTGGACAGGGGTTCACTGAAGCTTTCTTT. Its protein is CSAVGGGQGFTEAFF.

Only a few counts were recorded for this clone. The chain joins TRBV2 to TRBJ1-5, with D tentatively TRBD1 (6 bases). The CDR3 sequence is 14 residues long. The germline CDR1 and CDR2 sequences are SNHLY and FYNNEI. Trimming cost V 10 bases and J 0 bases, with 13 bases left between them. CDR3 nucleotide sequence: TGTGCCACCTCTAGGACAGATAGCAATCAGCCCCAGCATTTT. Protein: CATSRTDSNQPQHF.

This sequence joins TRBV5-1 and TRBJ2-1, with D tentatively TRBD2 (5 bases). Germline CDR1 and CDR2: SGHRS and YFSETQ. This CDR3 contains 16 residues. Trimming cost V 4 bases and J 4 bases, with 18 bases left between them. CDR3 region: CASSPRAQRQYNEQFF. CDR3 DNA: TGCGCCAGCAGCCCCCGGGCCCAGCGGCAATACAATGAGCAGTTCTTC.

CDR3 amino acids: CASTRDGAREQYF. CDR3 bases: TGTGCCAGCACCCGGGACGGGGCTCGCGAGCAGTACTTC. The V gene is TRBV28, the J gene TRBJ2-7; D possibly uses TRBD1 or TRBD2 (5 bases each). The CDR3 is made up of 13 amino acids. With 7 bases removed from V and 6 bases from J, the gap between germline ends came to 16 bases. Germline CDR1 is MDHEN and CDR2 is SYDVKM. Full variable domain (remainder filled in from reference TRBV28 and TRBJ2-7): DVKVTQSSRYLVKRTGEKVFLECVQDMDHENMFWYRQDPGLGLRLIYFSYDVKMKEKGDIPEGYSVSREKKERFSLILESASTNQTSMYLCASTRDGAREQYFGPGTRLTVT.